This TCR beta chain was identified in a study of control samples from healthy donors and cancer patients. In germline, CDR1 is SGHNT, CDR2 YYREEE (reference sequence). Between the trimmed V and J ends, which lost 3 bases and 4 bases, there was a span of 11 bases. The CDR3 has 14 amino acids. Using immunoSEQ multiplex PCR, the repertoire was profiled, and TCRdb retains in-frame clones only, with some absent. The repertoire consists of 95,000 to 100,000 clones, with around 88% occurring once and the leading ten covering about 7.8%. The J gene is TRBJ2-1, the V gene TRBV5-4, with a tentative D call TRBD2 (5 bases). This receptor was taken from a man aged 30-40 years in good health. The specimen sequenced was blood. For the CDR3, the DNA is TGTGCCAGCAGCTCTTCGGACTTATACAATGAGCAGTTCTTC. Protein product: CASSSSDLYNEQFF.